Below are 19 T cell receptor beta chains sequenced from a single sample in a study of blood T cell repertoires in COVID-19. The data were produced by immunoSEQ multiplex PCR, yet TCRdb's version contains in-frame clones alone and is incomplete. This sample has hundreds of thousands of clones, with more than 70% found just once. Material: PBMCs or T cells enriched from blood (not recorded which). The receptors were gathered from a woman aged 55-75 years in a cohort exposed to, infected with or recovered from COVID-19 (not recorded which).

This clone was detected only once. The genes are TRBV28 and TRBJ1-3; D is perhaps TRBD1 (5 bases). Trimming stripped 3 bases from V and 6 bases from J, with 12 bases between. This CDR3 has 14 residues. Germline CDR1 and CDR2: MDHEN and SYDVKM. CDR3 coding DNA: TGTGCCAGCAGTTTTGGGGGGGACGCAAACACCATATATTTT. Encoded protein: CASSFGGDANTIYF.

The chain recombines TRBV19 with TRBJ2-2, with a weak D call TRBD1 (6 bases). Germline V gene data show CDR1 as LNHDA and CDR2 as SQIVND (reference sequence). This CDR3 region has 14 residues. V lost 3 bases to trimming and J lost 8 bases, with 13 bases between them. The chain's CDR3 is CASSIPGQLGELFF. Here the CDR3 DNA reads TGTGCCAGTAGTATTCCGGGACAATTAGGGGAGCTGTTTTTT.

The chain combines TRBV11-2 with TRBJ2-1, with 12 bases that match TRBD2. The V segment lost 0 bases and the J segment 10 bases; nucleotides outside the gene matches: 7. Germline loops: CDR1 SGHAT, CDR2 FQNNGV. The CDR3 totals 16 residues. CDR3 in DNA: TGTGCCAGCAGCTTAGACGCCTCCCTAGCGGGAGGGGAGCAGTTCTTC. This translates into CASSLDASLAGGEQFF.

The chain is built from TRBV5-5 and TRBJ1-2, with 7 bases lining up with TRBD1. The germline V gene has CDR1 SGHKS and CDR2 YYEKEE (reference sequence). CDR3 length: 14 residues. V was pared by 3 bases and J by 4 bases, with 6 bases of the junction left unmatched. CDR3 nucleotide sequence: TGTGCCAGCAGCTCCCGACAGGGCCCCTATGGCTACACCTTC. Protein product: CASSSRQGPYGYTF.

This chain links TRBV7-9 with TRBJ2-5, with 10 bases identical to TRBD2. The V gene end was trimmed by 5 bases and the J gene end by 4 bases; junction bases not matched to a gene: 7. The germline CDR1 and CDR2 sequences are SEHNR and FQNEAQ (reference sequence). CDR3 length equals 15 residues. CDR3 bases: TGTGCCAGCAGCCCCCGGACTAGCGGAGGAGAGACCCAGTACTTC. It yields the protein CASSPRTSGGETQYF.

This chain links TRBV7-6 with TRBJ2-1; weak D call: TRBD2 (6 bases). The germline CDR1 and CDR2 sequences are SGHVS and FNYEAQ. V lost 1 base and J 8 bases, leaving 18 bases between the germline ends. The CDR3 extends over 16 amino acids. In nucleotides, the CDR3 is TGTGCCAGCAGCTTAGGGAGGGACCCCTCCGACTATGAGCAGTTCTTC. Translating it yields CASSLGRDPSDYEQFF. The whole variable domain, remainder taken from reference TRBV7-6 and TRBJ2-1, is GAGVSQSPRYKVTKRGQDVALRCDPISGHVSLYWYRQALGQGPEFLTYFNYEAQQDKSGLPNDRFSAERPEGSISTLTIQRTEQRDSAMYRCASSLGRDPSDYEQFFGPGTRLTVL.

The rearrangement links TRBV9 to TRBJ1-5; D remains unclear. This CDR3 has 14 residues. Germline CDR1 SGDLS, CDR2 YYNGEE. V lost 2 bases, J lost 5 bases, and 11 bases lay in between. The CDR3 coding sequence is TGTGCCAGCAGCGTGGGCAGTCCTCATCAGCCCCAGCATTTT. Translation: CASSVGSPHQPQHF.

The V call is TRBV6-5, the J call TRBJ2-1; D possibly corresponds to TRBD1 (5 bases). The CDR3 has 13 amino acids. Between the trimmed V and J ends, which lost 6 bases and 6 bases, there was a span of 12 bases. Germline assignment: CDR1 MNHEY and CDR2 SVGAGI. The CDR3 here is CASSRRQINEQFF. CDR3 DNA: TGTGCCAGCAGCCGTCGACAGATCAATGAGCAGTTCTTC.

The chain has TRBV27 and TRBJ2-7; TRBD2 might be the D (6 bases). The V gene's germline CDR1 is MNHEY and CDR2 SMNVEV (reference sequence). Trimming left V 5 bases short and J 1 base short, with 9 bases between. The CDR3 has 13 amino acids. The CDR3 loop reads CASSLAISYEQYF. The CDR3 bases are TGTGCCAGCAGTCTAGCGATTTCCTACGAGCAGTACTTC.

The CDR3 region is CASSSGDRRQETQYF. CDR3 coding DNA: TGTGCCAGCAGCTCCGGCGACAGGCGCCAAGAGACCCAGTACTTC. V gene TRBV5-8 combines with J gene TRBJ2-5, with D maybe TRBD1 (6 bases). V dropped 3 bases and J dropped 1 base, with 13 bases sitting between them. This CDR3 has 15 amino acids. The germline CDR1 and CDR2 sequences are SGHTS and YDEGEE.

The J gene is TRBJ2-7, the V gene TRBV7-2; the match to TRBD1 covers 11 bases. J gave up 5 bases and V 5 bases, and 5 bases lay outside the gene matches. The CDR3 loop spans 14 amino acids. Germline V lookup: CDR1 SGHTA, CDR2 FQGNSA. The DNA of the CDR3 is TGTGCCAGCAGCGCGGACAGGGGGCGCAACGAGCAGTACTTC. It translates to CASSADRGRNEQYF.

V gene TRBV28 combines with J gene TRBJ2-6; no clear D. Germline CDR1 and CDR2: MDHEN and SYDVKM. The CDR3 is 15 residues long. Trimming removed 3 bases from V and 0 bases from J, with 6 bases in between. DNA for the CDR3: TGTGCCAGCAGTTTCCCGGGCTCTGGGGCCAACGTCCTGACTTTC. Translating it yields CASSFPGSGANVLTF.

V usage is TRBV3-1 (or the pseudogene TRBV3-2) and J usage is TRBJ2-1; D gene ambiguous. The CDR3 spans 14 residues. Trimming removed 4 bases from V and 6 bases from J, with 13 bases in between. Germline V lookup: CDR1 LGHDT, CDR2 YNNKEL (reference sequence). CDR3 loop: CASSLPSGGNEQFF. The CDR3 DNA sequence: TGTGCCAGCAGCCTTCCTAGTGGCGGCAATGAGCAGTTCTTC.

The gene calls are TRBV18 and TRBJ1-1; 8 nucleotides align to TRBD1. After removal of 6 bases from V and 1 base from J, the junction contained 10 bases not matched to a gene. This CDR3 region has 16 residues. CDR1 KGHSH and CDR2 LQKENI come from the germline V gene. The CDR3 DNA sequence: TGTGCCAGCTCGCTGGGACAGGTAAGCGGGAACACTGAAGCTTTCTTT. Translating gives CASSLGQVSGNTEAFF. Combining the CDR3 with reference TRBV18 and TRBJ1-1 gives the whole variable domain NAGVMQNPRHLVRRRGQEARLRCSPMKGHSHVYWYRQLPEEGLKFMVYLQKENIIDESGMPKERFSAEFPKEGPSILRIQQVVRGDSAAYFCASSLGQVSGNTEAFFGQGTRLTVV.

The chain uses TRBV5-1 and TRBJ2-7; tentative D call: TRBD1 (6 bases). V lost 2 bases and J 2 bases, leaving 8 bases between the germline ends. The CDR3 runs 13 residues. Germline CDR1 reads SGHRS; CDR2 reads YFSETQ. The DNA for the CDR3 is TGCGCCAGCAGCTTTACAGGGACCTACGAGCAGTACTTC. This codes for CASSFTGTYEQYF.

The rearrangement uses TRBV6-2 or TRBV6-3 and TRBJ2-5; D gene unclear. Trimming removed 7 bases from V and 4 bases from J, with 7 bases in between. CDR3 length: 11 residues. The germline gives CDR1 MNHEY, CDR2 SVGEGT. The CDR3 sequence: CASTPRETQYF. The CDR3 DNA is TGTGCCAGCACCCCCCGAGAGACCCAGTACTTC.

In this sample, this clone turned up once. The chain carries TRBV28 and TRBJ2-7, with D possibly TRBD2 on 6 matching bases. V gave up 7 bases and J gave up 1 base, with 14 bases separating them. Germline V gene sequence: CDR1 MDHEN, CDR2 SYDVKM. The CDR3 has 14 amino acids. CDR3 in DNA: TGTGCCAGCACCCGCTGGGGGACTTCCTACGAGCAGTACTTC. Amino acid sequence: CASTRWGTSYEQYF.

The CDR3 protein is CASSIATGGDTEAFF. In nucleotides, the CDR3 is TGTGCCAGTAGTATAGCCACGGGGGGTGACACTGAAGCTTTCTTT. The V gene is TRBV19, the J gene TRBJ1-1; TRBD1 is a possible D gene (5 bases). The V and J ends lost 1 base and 3 bases respectively, with 12 bases between them. Per germline, CDR1 LNHDA and CDR2 SQIVND (reference sequence). This CDR3 is built from 15 residues.

V gene TRBV6-2 or TRBV6-3 combines with J gene TRBJ1-2; TRBD1 agrees at 9 bases. V was clipped by 6 bases and J by 4 bases; unmatched bases: 12. Germline CDR1 and CDR2: MNHEY and SVGEGT. The CDR3 has 16 amino acids. The CDR3, as DNA: TGTGCCAGCAGCTCAGTCCCGGGACAGGGCCTCTATGGCTACACCTTC. Amino acids: CASSSVPGQGLYGYTF.